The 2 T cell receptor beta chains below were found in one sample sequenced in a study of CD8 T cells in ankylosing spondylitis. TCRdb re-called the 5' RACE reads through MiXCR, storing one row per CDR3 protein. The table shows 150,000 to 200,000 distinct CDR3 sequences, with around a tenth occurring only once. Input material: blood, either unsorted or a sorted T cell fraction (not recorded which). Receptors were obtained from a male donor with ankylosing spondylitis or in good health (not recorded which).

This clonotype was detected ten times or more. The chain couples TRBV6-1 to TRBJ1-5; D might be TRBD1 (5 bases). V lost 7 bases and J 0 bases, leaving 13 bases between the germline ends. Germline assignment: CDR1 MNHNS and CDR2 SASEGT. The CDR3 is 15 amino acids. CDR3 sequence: CASNQGGGSNQPQHF. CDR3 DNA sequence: TGTGCCAGCAATCAAGGCGGGGGTAGCAATCAGCCCCAGCATTTT.

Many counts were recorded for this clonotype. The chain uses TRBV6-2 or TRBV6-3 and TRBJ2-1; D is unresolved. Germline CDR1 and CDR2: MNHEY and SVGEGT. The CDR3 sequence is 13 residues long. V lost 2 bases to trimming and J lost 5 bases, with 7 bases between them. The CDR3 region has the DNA TGTGCCAGCAGTTACGAGGTGAACAATGAGCAGTTCTTC. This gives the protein CASSYEVNNEQFF.